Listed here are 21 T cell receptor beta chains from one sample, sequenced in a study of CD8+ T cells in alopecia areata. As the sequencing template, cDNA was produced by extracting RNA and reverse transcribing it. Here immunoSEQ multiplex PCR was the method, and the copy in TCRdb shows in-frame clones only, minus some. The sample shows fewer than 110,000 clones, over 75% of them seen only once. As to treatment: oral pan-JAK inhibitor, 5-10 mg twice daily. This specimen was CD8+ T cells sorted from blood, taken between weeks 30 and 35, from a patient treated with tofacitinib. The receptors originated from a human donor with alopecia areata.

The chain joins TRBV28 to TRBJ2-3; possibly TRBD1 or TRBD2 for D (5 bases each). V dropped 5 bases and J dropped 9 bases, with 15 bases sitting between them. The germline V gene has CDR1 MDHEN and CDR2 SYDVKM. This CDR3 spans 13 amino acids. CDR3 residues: CASSAGTPWTQYF. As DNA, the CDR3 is TGTGCCAGCAGTGCCGGGACGCCTTGGACGCAGTATTTT.

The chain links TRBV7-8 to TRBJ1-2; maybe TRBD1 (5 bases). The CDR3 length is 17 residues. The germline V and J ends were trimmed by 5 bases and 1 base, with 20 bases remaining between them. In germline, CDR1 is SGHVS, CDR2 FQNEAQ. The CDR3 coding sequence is TGTGCCAGCAGCCCTTCGGACACGGGACGTATTAACTATGGCTACACCTTC. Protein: CASSPSDTGRINYGYTF. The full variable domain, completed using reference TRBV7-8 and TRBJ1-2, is GAGVSQSPRYKVAKRGQDVALRCDPISGHVSLFWYQQALGQGPEFLTYFQNEAQLDKSGLPSDRFFAERPEGSVSTLKIQRTQQEDSAVYLCASSPSDTGRINYGYTFGSGTRLTVV.

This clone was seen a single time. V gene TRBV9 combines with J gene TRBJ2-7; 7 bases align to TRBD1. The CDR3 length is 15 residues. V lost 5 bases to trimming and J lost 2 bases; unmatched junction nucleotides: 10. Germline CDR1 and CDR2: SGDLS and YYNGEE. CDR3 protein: CASSPPTGFPYEQYF. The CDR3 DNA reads TGTGCCAGCAGTCCTCCGACAGGGTTTCCCTACGAGCAGTACTTC.

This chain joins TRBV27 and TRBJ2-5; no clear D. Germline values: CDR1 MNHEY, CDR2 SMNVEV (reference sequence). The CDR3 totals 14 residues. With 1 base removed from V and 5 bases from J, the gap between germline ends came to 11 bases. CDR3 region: CASSLLGEAETQYF. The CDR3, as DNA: TGTGCCAGCAGTTTATTGGGTGAAGCGGAGACCCAGTACTTC.

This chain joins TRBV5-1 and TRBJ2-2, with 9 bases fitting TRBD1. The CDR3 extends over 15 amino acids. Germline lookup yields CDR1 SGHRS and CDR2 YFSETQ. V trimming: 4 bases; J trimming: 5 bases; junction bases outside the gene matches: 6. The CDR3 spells CASSPGTGSTGELFF. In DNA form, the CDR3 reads TGCGCCAGCAGCCCCGGGACAGGGTCGACCGGGGAGCTGTTTTTT.

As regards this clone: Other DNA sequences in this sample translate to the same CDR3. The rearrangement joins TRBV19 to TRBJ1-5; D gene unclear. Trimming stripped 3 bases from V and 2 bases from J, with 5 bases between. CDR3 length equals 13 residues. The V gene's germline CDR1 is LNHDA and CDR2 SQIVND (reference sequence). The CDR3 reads CASSIGGNQPQHF. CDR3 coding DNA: TGTGCCAGTAGTATCGGGGGCAATCAGCCCCAGCATTTT.

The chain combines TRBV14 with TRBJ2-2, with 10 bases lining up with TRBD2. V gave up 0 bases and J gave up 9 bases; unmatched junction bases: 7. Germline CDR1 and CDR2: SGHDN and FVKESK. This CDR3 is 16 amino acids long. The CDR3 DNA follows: TGTGCCAGCAGCCAAGACTTTGGACTAGCGGAGCGGGAGCTGTTTTTT. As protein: CASSQDFGLAERELFF. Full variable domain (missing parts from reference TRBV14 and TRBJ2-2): EAGVTQFPSHSVIEKGQTVTLRCDPISGHDNLYWYRRVMGKEIKFLLHFVKESKQDESGMPNNRFLAERTGGTYSTLKVQPAELEDSGVYFCASSQDFGLAERELFFGEGSRLTVL.

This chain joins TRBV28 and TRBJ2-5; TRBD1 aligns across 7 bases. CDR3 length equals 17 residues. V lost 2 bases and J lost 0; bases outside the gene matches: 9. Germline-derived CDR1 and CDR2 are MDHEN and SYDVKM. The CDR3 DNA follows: TGTGCCAGCAGTTTAGAGATCACAGGGGTCGACCAAGAGACCCAGTACTTC. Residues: CASSLEITGVDQETQYF.

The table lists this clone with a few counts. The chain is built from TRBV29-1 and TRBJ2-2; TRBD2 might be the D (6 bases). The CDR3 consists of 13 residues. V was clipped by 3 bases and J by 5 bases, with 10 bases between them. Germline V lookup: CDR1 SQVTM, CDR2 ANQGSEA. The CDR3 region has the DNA TGCAGCGTTGACTTCGGAGGGACCGGGGAGCTGTTTTTT. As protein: CSVDFGGTGELFF.

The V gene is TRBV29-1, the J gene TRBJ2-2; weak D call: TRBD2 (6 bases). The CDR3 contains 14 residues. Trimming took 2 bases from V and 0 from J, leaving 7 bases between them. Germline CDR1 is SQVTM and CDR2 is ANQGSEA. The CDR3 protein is CSVERGSNTGELFF. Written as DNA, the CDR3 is TGCAGCGTTGAACGGGGGTCGAACACCGGGGAGCTGTTTTTT.

In DNA form, the CDR3 reads TGTGCCAGCAGCTTAGGGACAGGGAGCAATCAGCCCCAGCATTTT. Its protein product is CASSLGTGSNQPQHF. The gene calls are TRBV7-8 and TRBJ1-5, with 8 bases aligning to TRBD1. This CDR3 comprises 15 residues. V shed 1 base and J 1 base; nucleotides not matched to a gene: 0. Germline V gene data show CDR1 as SGHVS and CDR2 as FQNEAQ.

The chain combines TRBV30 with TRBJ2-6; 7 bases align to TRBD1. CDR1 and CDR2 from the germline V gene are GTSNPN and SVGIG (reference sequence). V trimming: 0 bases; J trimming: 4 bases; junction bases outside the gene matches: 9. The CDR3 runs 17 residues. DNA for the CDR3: TGTGCCTGGAGTGTAGACAGGGCCCCCAAAGGGGCCAACGTCCTGACTTTC. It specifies CAWSVDRAPKGANVLTF.

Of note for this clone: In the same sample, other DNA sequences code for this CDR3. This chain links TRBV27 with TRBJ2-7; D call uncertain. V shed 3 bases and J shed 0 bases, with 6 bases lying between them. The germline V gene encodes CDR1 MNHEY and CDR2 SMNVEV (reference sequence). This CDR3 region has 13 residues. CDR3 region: CASSLTSSYEQYF. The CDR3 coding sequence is TGTGCCAGCAGTTTGACGAGCTCCTACGAGCAGTACTTC.

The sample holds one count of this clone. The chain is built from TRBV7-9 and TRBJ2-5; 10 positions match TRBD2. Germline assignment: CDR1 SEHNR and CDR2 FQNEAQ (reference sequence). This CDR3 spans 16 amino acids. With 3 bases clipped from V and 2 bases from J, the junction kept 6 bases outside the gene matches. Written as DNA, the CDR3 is TGTGCCAGCAGCTTTGGGAATAGCGGGAGGCAAGAGACCCAGTACTTC. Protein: CASSFGNSGRQETQYF.

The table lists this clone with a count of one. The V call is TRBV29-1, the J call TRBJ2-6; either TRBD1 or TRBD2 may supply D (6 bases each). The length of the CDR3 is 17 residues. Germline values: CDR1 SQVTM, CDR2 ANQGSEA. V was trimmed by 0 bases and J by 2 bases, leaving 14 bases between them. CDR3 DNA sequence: TGCAGCGTTGAAGATTGGAACAGGGAGGCTGGGGCCAACGTCCTGACTTTC. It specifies CSVEDWNREAGANVLTF.

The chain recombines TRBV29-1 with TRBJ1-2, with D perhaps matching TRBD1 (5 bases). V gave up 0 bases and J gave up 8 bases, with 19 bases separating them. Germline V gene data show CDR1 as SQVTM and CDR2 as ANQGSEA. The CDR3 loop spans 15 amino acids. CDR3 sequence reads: CSVEDRGRTRGGYTF. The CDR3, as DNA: TGCAGCGTTGAAGATCGAGGCCGGACCCGGGGCGGCTACACCTTC.

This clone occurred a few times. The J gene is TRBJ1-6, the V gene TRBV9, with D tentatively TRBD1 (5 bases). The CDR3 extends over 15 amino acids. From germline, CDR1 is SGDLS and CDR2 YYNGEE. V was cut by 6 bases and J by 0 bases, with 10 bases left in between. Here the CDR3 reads CASTRGGSYNSPLHF. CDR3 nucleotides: TGTGCCAGCACCCGTGGGGGCTCCTATAATTCACCCCTCCACTTT.

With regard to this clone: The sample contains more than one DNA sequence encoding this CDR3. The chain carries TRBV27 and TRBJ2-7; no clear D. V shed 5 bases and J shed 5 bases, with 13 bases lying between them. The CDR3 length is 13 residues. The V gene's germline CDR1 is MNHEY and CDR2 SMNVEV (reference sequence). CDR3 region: CASSGSALNEQYF. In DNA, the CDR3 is TGTGCCAGCAGTGGGTCCGCCCTCAACGAGCAGTACTTC.

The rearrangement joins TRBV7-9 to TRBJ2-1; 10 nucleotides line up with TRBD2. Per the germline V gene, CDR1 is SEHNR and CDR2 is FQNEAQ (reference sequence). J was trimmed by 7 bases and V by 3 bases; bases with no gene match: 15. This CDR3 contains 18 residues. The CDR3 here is CASSLPSGSGGPRNEQFF. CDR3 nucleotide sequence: TGTGCCAGCAGCTTGCCCTCGGGTAGCGGGGGGCCCCGGAATGAGCAGTTCTTC.

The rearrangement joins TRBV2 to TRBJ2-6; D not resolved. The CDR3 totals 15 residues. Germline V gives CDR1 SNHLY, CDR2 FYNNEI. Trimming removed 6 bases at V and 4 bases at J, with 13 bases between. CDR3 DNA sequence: TGTGCCAGCAGCCTTGGGCCCCCGGGGGCCAACGTCCTGACTTTC. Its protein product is CASSLGPPGANVLTF. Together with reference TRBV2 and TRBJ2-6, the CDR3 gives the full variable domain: EPEVTQTPSHQVTQMGQEVILRCVPISNHLYFYWYRQILGQKVEFLVSFYNNEISEKSEIFDDQFSVERPDGSNFTLKIRSTKLEDSAMYFCASSLGPPGANVLTFGAGSRLTVL.

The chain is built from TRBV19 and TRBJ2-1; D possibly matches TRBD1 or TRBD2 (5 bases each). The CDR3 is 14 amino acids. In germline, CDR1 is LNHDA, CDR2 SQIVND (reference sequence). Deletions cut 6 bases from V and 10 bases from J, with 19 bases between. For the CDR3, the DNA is TGTGCCAGTAGCCCCGGACGGGGACGGCCGGAGCAGTTCTTC. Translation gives CASSPGRGRPEQFF.